This section outlines one T cell receptor (beta chain) sequence together with its context. Its antigen is unidentified. A junction boundary mismatches the germline segment, possibly from a read error. CDR1 and CDR2 (germline): SGHTA, FQGNSA. The CDR3 spans 13 residues. It was genomic DNA that served as the template for profiling TCR beta VDJ and CDR3. TCRdb redid the calling of the reads with MiXCR, one entry per CDR3 protein. Seen here are 250,000 to 350,000 distinct CDR3 sequences, approximately 56% observed once, and the top ten hold around 8%. The data belong to a study of CD8+CD57+ T cells in acquired aplastic anemia. Study-level information: Sorted CD4+ and CD8+ cells gave an average of 3.2 ug of DNA.

Broader study findings: The number of CD8+ CDR3 sequences shared by patients and controls was around 30. CD8+ Simpson's diversity did not differ significantly between patients and controls.

The receptor was isolated from a human donor with severe aplastic anemia or a healthy control (not recorded which). The chain couples TRBV7-2 to TRBJ2-5; unclear D gene. Specimen: sorted CD4+, CD8+, or CD8+CD57+ T cells (not recorded which) from PBMCs. The CDR3 protein is CASSLSRQETRYF. CDR3 DNA: TGTGCCAGCAGCTTGAGTCGGCAAGAGACCCGGTACTTC.